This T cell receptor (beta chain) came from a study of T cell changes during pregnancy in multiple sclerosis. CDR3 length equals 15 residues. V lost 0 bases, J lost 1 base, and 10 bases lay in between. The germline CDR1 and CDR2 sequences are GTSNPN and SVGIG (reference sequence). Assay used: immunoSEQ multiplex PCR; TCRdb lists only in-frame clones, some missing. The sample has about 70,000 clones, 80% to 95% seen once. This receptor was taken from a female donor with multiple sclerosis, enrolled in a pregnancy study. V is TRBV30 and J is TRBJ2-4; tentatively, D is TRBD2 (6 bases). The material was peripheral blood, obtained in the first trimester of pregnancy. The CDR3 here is CAWSVEGEAKNIQYF. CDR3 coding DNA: TGTGCCTGGAGTGTGGAGGGTGAGGCCAAAAACATTCAGTACTTC.